One and the same sample provided the 9 T cell receptor beta chains below, sequenced in a study of Ad26.COV2.S vaccination and SARS-CoV-2 variants. This table comes from immunoSEQ multiplex PCR, and its TCRdb copy is limited to in-frame clones, with some not included. The sample shows approximately 500,000 clones, roughly nine tenths of them seen only once. Sample treatment: about 20 received Ad26.COV2.S at low or high dose, single or two shots; roughly 5 received placebo; per-sample allocation not given. Material that was analyzed had been drawn on day 63 after the first vaccine or placebo injection. This sample comprised peripheral blood, obtained in a trial of Ad26.COV2.S vaccine versus placebo. The receptors stem from a person between 18 and 65 years old who received the Ad26.COV2.S COVID-19 vaccine or a placebo.

This chain connects TRBV7-8 to TRBJ1-2; a possible D gene is TRBD1 (5 bases). The CDR3 length is 17 residues. The germline CDR1 and CDR2 sequences are SGHVS and FQNEAQ. Trimming cost V 1 base and J 5 bases, with 20 bases left between them. The CDR3 sequence is CASSLGGSRAASYGYTF. The CDR3 coding sequence is TGTGCCAGCAGCTTAGGGGGGAGCCGGGCGGCTTCGTATGGCTACACCTTC.

This chain joins TRBV5-4 and TRBJ2-6; the D gene is possibly TRBD1 (5 bases). CDR1 and CDR2 (germline): SGHNT, YYREEE (reference sequence). This CDR3 is built from 15 residues. Trimming removed 4 bases at V and 0 bases at J, with 8 bases between. CDR3 sequence reads: CASSADSSGANVLTF. CDR3 DNA: TGTGCCAGCAGCGCAGACAGCTCTGGGGCCAACGTCCTGACTTTC.

Note on this clone: This same CDR3 is encoded by further DNA sequences in the sample. The V gene is TRBV9, the J gene TRBJ1-2; tentatively, D is TRBD1 (5 bases). Germline-derived CDR1 and CDR2 are SGDLS and YYNGEE. There are 13 residues in the CDR3. Deletions cut 2 bases from V and 4 bases from J, with 9 bases between. CDR3 in DNA: TGTGCCAGCAGCGTGGGACGGGGCTATGGCTACACCTTC. Translated: CASSVGRGYGYTF.

The rearrangement links TRBV6-1 to TRBJ1-1, with D possibly matching TRBD1 (5 bases). CDR3 length: 16 residues. Trimming removed 6 bases at V and 0 bases at J, with 17 bases between. CDR1 is MNHNS and CDR2 is SASEGT in the germline V gene. CDR3 sequence (DNA): TGTGCCAGCAGCGAAAAGGGGTTCTGGATGAACACTGAAGCTTTCTTT. It yields the protein CASSEKGFWMNTEAFF.

Remarks on this clone: One end of the junction varies from germline; a read error may be responsible. The V and J genes are TRBV7-7 and TRBJ2-1, with 7 bases aligning to TRBD1. Germline CDR1 SSHAT, CDR2 FNYEAQ (reference sequence). This CDR3 contains 12 residues. For the CDR3, the DNA is TGTGCTAGCAGCTCAGGGGGTGATGAGCAGTTCTTC. Its translation is CASSSGGDEQFF.

Comments on this clone: At the DNA level, this CDR3 is encoded by other sequences in the same sample as well. This rearrangement joins TRBV5-1 to TRBJ1-1; D perhaps matches TRBD1 (5 bases). The V and J ends lost 0 bases and 0 bases respectively, with 9 bases between them. The CDR3 sequence is 15 residues long. Germline CDR1 is SGHRS and CDR2 is YFSETQ. The CDR3 loop reads CASSLAGGLNTEAFF. The CDR3 nucleotides read TGCGCCAGCAGCTTGGCGGGGGGATTGAACACTGAAGCTTTCTTT.

The V call is TRBV7-3, the J call TRBJ1-1, with D perhaps matching TRBD1 (5 bases). V was shortened by 2 bases and J by 10 bases, with 14 bases between the two germline ends. The CDR3 loop spans 13 amino acids. Germline V gene data show CDR1 as SGHTA and CDR2 as FQGTGA. CDR3 region: CASSLDSISRAFF. The DNA of the CDR3 is TGTGCCAGCAGCTTAGACAGCATCAGTCGAGCTTTCTTT. The full variable domain, in which reference TRBV7-3 and TRBJ1-1 provide the parts outside the CDR3, is GAGVSQTPSNKVTEKGKYVELRCDPISGHTALYWYRQSLGQGPEFLIYFQGTGAADDSGLPNDRFFAVRPEGSVSTLKIQRTERGDSAVYLCASSLDSISRAFFGQGTRLTVV.

The genes are TRBV6-1 and TRBJ2-5; 16 bases match TRBD2. Germline assignment: CDR1 MNHNS and CDR2 SASEGT. V shed 4 bases and J 5 bases; nucleotides not matched to a gene: 7. This CDR3 has 17 residues. The CDR3 coding sequence is TGTGCCAGCAGTGCCGGGACTAGCGGGAGGGCCGGGGAGACCCAGTACTTC. Amino acid sequence: CASSAGTSGRAGETQYF.

Only one count was recorded for this clone. V usage is TRBV19 and J usage is TRBJ1-5, with 7 bases that match TRBD1. Trimming cost V 8 bases and J 0 bases; bases outside gene matches: 4. CDR1 is LNHDA, CDR2 SQIVND, per germline (reference sequence). The CDR3 has 14 amino acids. The CDR3 sequence: CASGQEHSNQPQHF. CDR3 coding DNA: TGTGCCAGTGGACAGGAACATAGCAATCAGCCCCAGCATTTT.